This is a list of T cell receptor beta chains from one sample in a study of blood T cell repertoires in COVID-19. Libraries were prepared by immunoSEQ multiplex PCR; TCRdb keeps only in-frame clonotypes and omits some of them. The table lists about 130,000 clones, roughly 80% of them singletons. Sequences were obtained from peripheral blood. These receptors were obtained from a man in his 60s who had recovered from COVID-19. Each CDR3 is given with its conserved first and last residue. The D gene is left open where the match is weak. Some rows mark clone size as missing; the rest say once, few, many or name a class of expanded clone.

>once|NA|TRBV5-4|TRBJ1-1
CASSLWGGTEAFF
TGTGCCAGCAGCTTGTGGGGCGGCACTGAAGCTTTCTTT
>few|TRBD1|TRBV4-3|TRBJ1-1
CASSRTWTGGTEAFF
TGCGCCAGCAGCCGAACCTGGACAGGGGGCACTGAAGCTTTCTTT
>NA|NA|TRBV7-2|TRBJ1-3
CASSLDYRKAGNTIYF
TGTGCCAGCAGCTTAGACTACAGGAAGGCTGGAAACACCATATATTTT
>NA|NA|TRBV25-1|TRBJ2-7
CASSLHGGLGEQYF
TGTGCCAGCAGTCTTCACGGAGGTCTCGGGGAGCAGTACTTC
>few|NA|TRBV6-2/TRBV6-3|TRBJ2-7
CASSYDRLFSYEQYF
TGTGCCAGCAGTTACGACAGGTTATTCTCCTACGAGCAGTACTTC
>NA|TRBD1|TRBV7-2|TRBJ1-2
CASSNRQGAFFYGYTF
TGTGCCAGCAGCAACAGACAGGGGGCGTTTTTCTACGGCTACACCTTC
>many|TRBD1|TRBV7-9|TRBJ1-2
CASSPGTVYGYTF
TGTGCCAGCAGCCCCGGGACAGTCTATGGCTACACCTTC
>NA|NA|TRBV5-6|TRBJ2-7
CASSLSSVYEQYF
TGTGCCAGCAGCTTGTCGTCCGTTTATGAGCAGTACTTC
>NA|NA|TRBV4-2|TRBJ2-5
CASSQVFDREVVIQYF
TGTGCCAGCAGCCAAGTATTCGACAGGGAGGTAGTTATCCAGTACTTC
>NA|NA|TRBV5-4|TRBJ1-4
CASSLGEAEKLFF
TGTGCCAGCAGCTTGGGGGAGGCTGAAAAACTGTTTTTT
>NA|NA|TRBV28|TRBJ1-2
CASKELNYGYTF
TGTGCCAGCAAAGAACTGAACTATGGCTACACCTTC
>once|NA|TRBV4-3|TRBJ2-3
CASSQGLGGPDTQYF
TGCGCCAGCAGCCAAGGGCTGGGAGGTCCAGATACGCAGTATTTT
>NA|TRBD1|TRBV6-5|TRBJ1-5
CASGLQGEGNQPQHF
TGTGCCAGCGGATTACAGGGGGAAGGCAATCAGCCCCAGCATTTT
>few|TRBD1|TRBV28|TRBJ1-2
CASSSGTGYFGYGYTF
TGTGCCAGCAGTTCCGGGACAGGGTATTTCGGTTATGGCTACACCTTC